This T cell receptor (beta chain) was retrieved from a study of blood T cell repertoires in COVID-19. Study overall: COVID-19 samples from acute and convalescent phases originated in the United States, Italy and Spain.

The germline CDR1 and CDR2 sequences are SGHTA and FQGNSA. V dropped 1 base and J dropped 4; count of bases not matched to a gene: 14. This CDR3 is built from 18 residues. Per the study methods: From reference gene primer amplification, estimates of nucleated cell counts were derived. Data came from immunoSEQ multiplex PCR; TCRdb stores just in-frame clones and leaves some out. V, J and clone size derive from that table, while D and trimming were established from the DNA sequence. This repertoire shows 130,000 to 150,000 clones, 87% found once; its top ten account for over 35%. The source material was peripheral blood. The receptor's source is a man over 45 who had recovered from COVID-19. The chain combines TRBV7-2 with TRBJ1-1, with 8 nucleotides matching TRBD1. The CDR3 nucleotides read TGTGCCAGCAGCTTAGTCGGTCAGGGGGCGAATTGGGGCACTGAAGCTTTCTTT. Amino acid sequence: CASSLVGQGANWGTEAFF.